Listed below are T cell receptor beta chains from one sample, sequenced in a study of control samples from healthy donors and cancer patients. Only in-frame clones appear in the TCRdb table, and some are missing; sequencing was by immunoSEQ multiplex PCR. The sample lists 6,000 to 8,000 clones; 76% were seen once. The sequenced material came from formalin-fixed, paraffin-embedded tissue. These receptor sequences come from a male donor with melanoma. Both conserved end residues are part of each CDR3. Each record gives: J gene, clone size, V gene, D gene, CDR3 protein, CDR3 DNA. A D gene is named only where the DNA matches it firmly. Clone size, where shown, is once, few, many, or a class for clones that have expanded.

TRBJ2-1 . TRBV27 . CASSLGQVRNEQFF TGTGCCAGCAGTTTGGGACAAGTTCGGAATGAGCAGTTCTTC
TRBJ2-2 . TRBV12-3/TRBV12-4 . CASSLLAGGELFF TGTGCCAGCAGTTTGCTAGCTGGCGGGGAGCTGTTTTTT
TRBJ1-3 few TRBV18 TRBD1 CASSISAGTGSGNTIYF TGTGCCAGCTCAATTTCGGCCGGGACAGGCTCTGGAAACACCATATATTTT
TRBJ2-3 . TRBV7-2 TRBD2 CASSPEVRGGTDTQYF TGTGCCAGCAGCCCTGAAGTGCGGGGGGGCACAGATACGCAGTATTTT
TRBJ2-5 few TRBV27 TRBD2 CASRLAGAQETQYF TGTGCCAGCAGACTAGCGGGGGCCCAAGAGACCCAGTACTTC
TRBJ1-2 . TRBV18 . CASSPLRGRDYGYTF TGTGCCAGCTCACCGCTTCGGGGGCGCGACTATGGCTACACCTTC
TRBJ2-7 . TRBV7-2 . CASSLGGRAYEQYF TGTGCCAGCAGCTTAGGTGGCAGGGCCTACGAGCAGTACTTC
TRBJ1-2 . TRBV9 . CASSVGGRANYGYTF TGTGCCAGCAGCGTAGGCGGCAGAGCTAACTATGGCTACACCTTC
TRBJ1-6 . TRBV6-5 . CASRVGGYSPLHF TGTGCCAGCAGAGTCGGGGGGTATTCACCCCTCCACTTT
TRBJ2-1 few TRBV5-3 TRBD1 CARSIGTGVPGEQFF TGTGCCAGAAGCATCGGGACAGGGGTCCCTGGGGAGCAGTTCTTC
TRBJ1-1 . TRBV10-3 TRBD1 CAISSGTEGTEAFF TGTGCCATCAGCTCCGGGACAGAGGGCACTGAAGCTTTCTTT
TRBJ2-5 . TRBV19 TRBD1 CASSIGTGGQVQETQYF TGTGCCAGTAGTATAGGGACAGGGGGACAAGTCCAAGAGACCCAGTACTTC
TRBJ2-1 . TRBV19 . CASSNYNEQFF TGTGCCAGTAGTAACTACAATGAGCAGTTCTTC
TRBJ1-2 . TRBV28 . CASSSRGWTTYGYTF TGTGCCAGCAGTAGCAGGGGTTGGACCACGTATGGCTACACCTTC
TRBJ2-1 . TRBV19 TRBD2 CASSTGLVHEQFF TGTGCCAGTAGTACCGGACTAGTTCACGAGCAGTTCTTC
TRBJ1-2 . TRBV14 TRBD1 CASSQAWGQGYGYTF TGTGCCAGCAGCCAAGCTTGGGGACAGGGCTATGGCTACACCTTC
TRBJ1-2 . TRBV4-1 . CASSQEIRTGNYGYTF TGCGCCAGCAGCCAAGAGATAAGGACTGGGAACTATGGCTACACCTTC
TRBJ1-3 . TRBV12-3/TRBV12-4 . CASSFANTIYF TGTGCCAGCAGTTTTGCAAACACCATATATTTT
TRBJ1-2 once TRBV5-1 TRBD1 CASSLETGKYGYTF TGCGCCAGCAGCTTGGAGACAGGGAAGTATGGCTACACCTTC
TRBJ2-1 . TRBV7-3 . CASSLYEDYNEQFF TGTGCCAGCAGCTTATACGAGGACTACAATGAGCAGTTCTTC
TRBJ2-5 . TRBV5-1 TRBD2 CASSLVGGNQETQYF TGCGCCAGCAGCTTGGTCGGGGGGAACCAAGAGACCCAGTACTTC
TRBJ2-3 . TRBV28 . CASSPTVRGIADTQYF TGTGCCAGCAGTCCTACCGTCAGGGGAATCGCAGATACGCAGTATTTT
TRBJ1-3 . TRBV4-1 TRBD1 CASSQVLTGLSGNTIYF TGCGCCAGCAGCCAAGTTTTGACAGGGTTGTCTGGAAACACCATATATTTT
TRBJ2-2 . TRBV3-1/TRBV3-2 TRBD2 CASSRKTSGGSGELFF TGTGCCAGCAGCCGGAAAACTAGCGGGGGCTCCGGGGAGCTGTTTTTT
TRBJ1-5 medium-sized TRBV5-5 . CASSLGAGEGQPQHF TGTGCCAGCAGCTTGGGGGCAGGGGAGGGACAGCCCCAGCATTTT
TRBJ1-1 . TRBV19 . CASSIGAEAFF TGTGCCAGTAGTATCGGGGCTGAAGCTTTCTTT
TRBJ1-2 few TRBV3-1/TRBV3-2 . CASSQDLAELSGYTF TGTGCCAGCAGCCAAGATCTAGCAGAGTTGTCGGGCTACACCTTC
TRBJ2-3 . TRBV24-1 . CATSDFRTQYF TGTGCCACCAGTGATTTCCGTACGCAGTATTTT
TRBJ1-3 . TRBV7-6 . CASSLDSSAGNTIYF TGTGCCAGCAGCCTGGACTCGAGTGCTGGAAACACCATATATTTT
TRBJ2-1 few TRBV7-9 . CASSSQRVSSYNEQFF TGTGCCAGCAGCTCCCAACGGGTGAGCTCCTACAATGAGCAGTTCTTC
TRBJ2-1 . TRBV3-1/TRBV3-2 . CASSQDGLFAGDPSYNEQFF TGTGCCAGCAGCCAAGATGGACTTTTTGCAGGGGACCCCTCCTACAATGAGCAGTTCTTC
TRBJ1-2 . TRBV7-9 TRBD1 CASSIGTVNYGYTF TGTGCCAGCAGCATCGGGACAGTCAACTATGGCTACACCTTC
TRBJ1-1 once TRBV18 . CASSPPRGTEAFF TGTGCCAGCTCACCACCGAGAGGCACTGAAGCTTTCTTT
TRBJ1-6 . TRBV7-2 . CASSSRPGNSPLHF TGTGCCAGCAGCTCCCGCCCCGGGAATTCACCCCTCCACTTT
TRBJ2-5 . TRBV7-8 . CASSPMGTQYF TGTGCCAGCAGCCCAATGGGGACCCAGTACTTC
TRBJ1-3 . TRBV14 . CASSFRGNTIYF TGTGCCAGCAGCTTCAGAGGAAACACCATATATTTT
TRBJ1-1 . TRBV23-1 TRBD1 CASSYPRDRARDTEAFF TGCGCCAGCAGTTATCCCCGGGACAGGGCCCGGGACACTGAAGCTTTCTTT
TRBJ1-2 . TRBV7-2 . CASSYTPGFYGYTF TGTGCCAGCAGCTACACCCCGGGTTTCTATGGCTACACCTTC
TRBJ1-1 few TRBV27 TRBD1 CASSWGQGNTEAFF TGTGCCAGCAGTTGGGGACAGGGTAACACTGAAGCTTTCTTT
TRBJ2-7 once TRBV23-1 TRBD1 CASTGQGGYEQYF TGCGCCAGCACGGGACAGGGTGGCTACGAGCAGTACTTC
TRBJ1-1 few TRBV11-3 . CASSFSGNTEAFF TGTGCCAGCAGCTTCTCGGGGAACACTGAAGCTTTCTTT
TRBJ2-3 . TRBV29-1 TRBD2 CSVDGLAGGTSTDTQYF TGCAGCGTTGATGGTCTAGCGGGGGGAACTAGCACAGATACGCAGTATTTT
TRBJ2-3 . TRBV14 TRBD2 CASSHGLAGEEALYGSTDTQYF TGTGCCAGCAGCCACGGACTAGCGGGGGAGGAGGCTCTGTATGGGTCAACAGATACGCAGTATTTT
TRBJ1-2 . TRBV7-9 . CASSLGQGTNYGYTF TGTGCCAGCAGCTTAGGGCAGGGAACTAACTATGGCTACACCTTC
TRBJ2-3 few TRBV6-2/TRBV6-3 TRBD2 CASSYTGGATDTQYF TGTGCCAGCAGTTACACGGGGGGGGCCACAGATACGCAGTATTTT
TRBJ2-1 . TRBV7-9 . CASSLAGRGTGHNEQFF TGTGCCAGCAGCTTGGCTGGTAGGGGAACGGGACACAATGAGCAGTTCTTC